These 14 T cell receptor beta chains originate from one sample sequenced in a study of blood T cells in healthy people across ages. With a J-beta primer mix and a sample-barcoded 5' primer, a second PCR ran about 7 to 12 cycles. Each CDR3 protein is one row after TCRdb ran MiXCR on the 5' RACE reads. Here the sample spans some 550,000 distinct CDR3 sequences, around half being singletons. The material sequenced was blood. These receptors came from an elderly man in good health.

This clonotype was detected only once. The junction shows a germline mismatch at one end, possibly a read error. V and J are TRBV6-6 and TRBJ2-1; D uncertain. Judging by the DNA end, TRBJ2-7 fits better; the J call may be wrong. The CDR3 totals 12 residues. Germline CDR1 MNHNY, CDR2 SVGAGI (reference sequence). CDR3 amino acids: CARSYPNNEQYF. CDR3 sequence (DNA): TGTGCCCGCAGTTACCCTAACAATGAGCAGTACTTC.

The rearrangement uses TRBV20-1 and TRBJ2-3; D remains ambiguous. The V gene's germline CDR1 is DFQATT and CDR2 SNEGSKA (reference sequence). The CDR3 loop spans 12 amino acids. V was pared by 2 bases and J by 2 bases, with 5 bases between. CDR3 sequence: CSARTHTDTQYF. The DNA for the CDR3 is TGCAGTGCTAGAACCCACACAGATACGCAGTATTTT.

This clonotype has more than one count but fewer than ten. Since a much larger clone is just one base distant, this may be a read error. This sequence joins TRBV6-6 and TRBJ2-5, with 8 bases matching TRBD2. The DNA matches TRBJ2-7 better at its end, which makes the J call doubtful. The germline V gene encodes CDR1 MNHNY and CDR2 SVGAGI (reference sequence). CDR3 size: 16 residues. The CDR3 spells CASSPTSSGRNYEQYF. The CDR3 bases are TGTGCCAGCAGTCCAACTTCAAGCGGGAGAAATTACGAGCAGTACTTC.

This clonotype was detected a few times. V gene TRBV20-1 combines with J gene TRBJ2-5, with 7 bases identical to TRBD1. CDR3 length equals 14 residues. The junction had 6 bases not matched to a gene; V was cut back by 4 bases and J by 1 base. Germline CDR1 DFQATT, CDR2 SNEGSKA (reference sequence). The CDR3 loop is CSANLGGFQETQYF. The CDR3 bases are TGCAGTGCTAACTTAGGGGGCTTCCAAGAGACCCAGTACTTC.

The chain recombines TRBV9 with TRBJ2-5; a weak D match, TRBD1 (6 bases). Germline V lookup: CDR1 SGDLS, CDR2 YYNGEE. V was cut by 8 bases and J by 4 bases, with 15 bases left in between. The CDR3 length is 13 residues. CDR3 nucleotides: TGTGCCAGTGGTACAGGGTTACGAGAGACCCAGTACTTC. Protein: CASGTGLRETQYF.

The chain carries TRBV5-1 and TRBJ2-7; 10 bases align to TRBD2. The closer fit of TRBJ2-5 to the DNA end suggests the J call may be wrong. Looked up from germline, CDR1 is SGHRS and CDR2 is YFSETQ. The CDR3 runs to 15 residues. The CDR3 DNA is TGCGCCAGCAGCTTTGGGACAGCGGGGGGGGAGACCCAGTACTTC. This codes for CASSFGTAGGETQYF.

The CDR3 spells CASSQGGSYNSPLHF. The CDR3, as DNA: TGTGCCAGCAGTCAGGGGGGATCCTATAATTCACCCCTCCACTTT. This chain joins TRBV6-6 and TRBJ1-6; TRBD1 matches at 7 bases. The V and J ends lost 5 bases and 1 base, in that order; junction bases with no gene match: 2. This CDR3 is built from 15 residues. The V gene's germline CDR1 is MNHNY and CDR2 SVGAGI (reference sequence).

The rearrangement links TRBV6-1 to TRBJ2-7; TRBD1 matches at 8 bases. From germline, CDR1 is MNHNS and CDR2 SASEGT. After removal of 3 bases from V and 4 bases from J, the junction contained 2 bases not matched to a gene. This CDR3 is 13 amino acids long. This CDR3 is CASSDRGLYEQYF. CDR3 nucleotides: TGTGCCAGCAGTGACAGGGGGCTATACGAGCAGTACTTC.

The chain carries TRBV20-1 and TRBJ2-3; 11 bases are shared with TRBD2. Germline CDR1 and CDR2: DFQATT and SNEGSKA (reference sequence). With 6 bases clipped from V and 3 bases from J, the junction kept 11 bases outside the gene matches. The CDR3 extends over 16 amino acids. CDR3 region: CSADRLAGGITDTQYF. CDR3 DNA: TGCAGTGCCGACCGCCTAGCGGGGGGAATTACAGATACGCAGTATTTT.

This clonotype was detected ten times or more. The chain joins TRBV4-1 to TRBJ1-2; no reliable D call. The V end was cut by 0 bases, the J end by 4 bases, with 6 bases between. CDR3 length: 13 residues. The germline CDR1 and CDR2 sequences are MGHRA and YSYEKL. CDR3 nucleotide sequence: TGCGCCAGCAGCCAAGACGGGGTCTATGGCTACACCTTC. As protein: CASSQDGVYGYTF.

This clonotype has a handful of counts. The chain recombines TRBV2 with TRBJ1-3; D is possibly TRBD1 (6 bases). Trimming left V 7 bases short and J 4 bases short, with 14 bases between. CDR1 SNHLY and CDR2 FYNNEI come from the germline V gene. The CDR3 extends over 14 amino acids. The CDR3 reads CASNIQGEGNTIYF. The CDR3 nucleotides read TGTGCCAGCAACATACAGGGAGAAGGAAACACCATATATTTT. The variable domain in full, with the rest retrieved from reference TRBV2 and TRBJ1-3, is EPEVTQTPSHQVTQMGQEVILRCVPISNHLYFYWYRQILGQKVEFLVSFYNNEISEKSEIFDDQFSVERPDGSNFTLKIRSTKLEDSAMYFCASNIQGEGNTIYFGEGSWLTVV.

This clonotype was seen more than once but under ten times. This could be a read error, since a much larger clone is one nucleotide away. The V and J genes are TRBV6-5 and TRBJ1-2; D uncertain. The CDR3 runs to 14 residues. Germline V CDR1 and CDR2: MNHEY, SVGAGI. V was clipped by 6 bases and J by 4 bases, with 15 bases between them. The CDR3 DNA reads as TGTGCCAGCAGGAAAATATCCGAGGGCTATGGCTACACCTTC. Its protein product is CASRKISEGYGYTF.

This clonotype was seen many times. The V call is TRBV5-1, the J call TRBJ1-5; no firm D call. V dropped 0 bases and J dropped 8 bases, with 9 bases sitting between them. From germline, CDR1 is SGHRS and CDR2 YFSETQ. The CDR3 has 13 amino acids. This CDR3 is CASSLAGIEPQHF. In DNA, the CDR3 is TGCGCCAGCAGCTTGGCGGGGATTGAGCCCCAGCATTTT.

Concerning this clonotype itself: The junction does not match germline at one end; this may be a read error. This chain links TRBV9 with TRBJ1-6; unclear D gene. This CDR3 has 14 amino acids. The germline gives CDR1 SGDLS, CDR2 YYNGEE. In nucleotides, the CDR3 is TGTGTCAGCAGCGTAGCGGTAGTAGGTTCACCCCTCCACTTT. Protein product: CVSSVAVVGSPLHF.